The rows below give T cell receptor beta chains drawn from one sample of a study of CD8 T cells in ankylosing spondylitis. Using its own MiXCR run on the 5' RACE reads, TCRdb lists one record per CDR3 protein. The table records 150,000 to 200,000 distinct CDR3 sequences, around a sixth of them present only once. The sample taken for sequencing was blood, either unsorted or a sorted T cell fraction (not recorded which). These receptors were taken from a male donor aged 10-30 years with ankylosing spondylitis or in good health (not recorded which). Each CDR3 is given with its conserved first and last residue. The order of the fields is D gene, J gene, clone size, V gene, CDR3 DNA, CDR3 protein. The D gene is left open where the match is weak. Clone size appears in some rows only: once, few, many, or a class for an expanded clone.

NA	TRBJ1-2	many	TRBV20-1	TGCAGTGCTAGGAGAGACTATGGCTACACCTTC	CSARRDYGYTF
TRBD2	TRBJ2-1	NA	TRBV6-5	TGTGCCAGCAGTAACACTGTCAGCGGGAGGGCCCTCGAGCAGTTCTTC	CASSNTVSGRALEQFF
TRBD2	TRBJ2-4	many	TRBV20-1	TGCAGTGCTAACTCCTGGTTCCAGCGGGGGGGGGGAAACATTCAGTACTTC	CSANSWFQRGGGNIQYF
TRBD2	TRBJ2-5	many	TRBV5-1	TGCGCCAGCAGCTTGGGATCGGGGGGCCAAGAGACCCAGTACTTC	CASSLGSGGQETQYF
NA	TRBJ1-2	many	TRBV6-5	TGTGCCACCCGGGACACTCCAAACTATGGCTACACCTTC	CATRDTPNYGYTF
NA	TRBJ2-1	many	TRBV6-5	TGTGCCAGCAGTTATGCTTTTCTTCTTTTCCGGGAATTC	CASSYAFLLFREF
TRBD2	TRBJ2-5	many	TRBV20-1	TGCAGTGCTAGAGCACAACTAGCGGGGCTCCCACAAGAGACCCAGTACTTC	CSARAQLAGLPQETQYF
NA	TRBJ2-7	NA	TRBV7-2	TGTGCCAGCAGCCCGGCCGGTGAGCAGTACTTC	CASSPAGEQYF
NA	TRBJ2-2	NA	TRBV19	TGTGCCAGTAGTATTTACAGCGGGGAGCTGTTTTTT	CASSIYSGELFF
NA	TRBJ2-4	many	TRBV6-8	TGTGCCAGCAGCCCCCGACACGTCGGTAACATTCAGTACTTC	CASSPRHVGNIQYF
NA	TRBJ2-1	NA	TRBV11-3	TGTTCCAGCAGCCCCCCGGAGGGTGTGGACAATGAGCAGTTCTTC	CSSSPPEGVDNEQFF
NA	TRBJ2-5	many	TRBV6-2/TRBV6-3	TGTGCCAGCAAACGGGGCTACCAAGAGACCCAGTACTTC	CASKRGYQETQYF
TRBD1	TRBJ2-3	NA	TRBV3-1	TGTGCCAGCAGCCTCCGGGACAGGGGGCCCACAGATACGCAGTATTTT	CASSLRDRGPTDTQYF
TRBD2	TRBJ2-3	many	TRBV29-1	TGCAGCGTTGTGTTGGCGGGAGCTGGAACAGATACGCAGTATTTT	CSVVLAGAGTDTQYF
NA	TRBJ2-7	many	TRBV6-2/TRBV6-3	TGTGCCAGCAGTCGTACCAGTCCTGGAGTTGCAACCTACGAGCAGTACTTC	CASSRTSPGVATYEQYF
TRBD1	TRBJ2-1	many	TRBV5-1	TGCGCCAGCACCCTATTCGGGACAGGGGACAATGAGCAGTTCTTC	CASTLFGTGDNEQFF
TRBD2	TRBJ2-5	many	TRBV24-1	TGTGCCACCAGTGATTTGGGACGGACTAGCCTGAGCTCGGAGACCCAGTACTTC	CATSDLGRTSLSSETQYF
NA	TRBJ2-2	many	TRBV7-9	TGTGCCAGCAGCTTAGTGCCGCTCGGGGAGCTGTTTTTT	CASSLVPLGELFF
NA	TRBJ2-2	many	TRBV7-9	TGTGCCAGCAGCTTAGTGACAGTAACCGGGGAGCTGTTTTTT	CASSLVTVTGELFF
TRBD2	TRBJ2-1	many	TRBV4-3	TGCGCCAGCAGCCAAAACTTAGCGGGAATTCGTGGTGAGCAGTTCTTC	CASSQNLAGIRGEQFF
TRBD2	TRBJ2-1	NA	TRBV11-3	TGTGCCAGCAGCTTAAGGGGCGGACTAGCGGCGACCTACAATGAGCAGTTCTTC	CASSLRGGLAATYNEQFF
NA	TRBJ2-3	NA	TRBV12-3/TRBV12-4	TGTGCCAGCAGTTTAGACGCAGATACGCAGTATTTT	CASSLDADTQYF
NA	TRBJ2-7	many	TRBV27	TGTGCCAGCAGTCCGATTGGCGGCCCTGCGGACGAGCAGTACTTC	CASSPIGGPADEQYF
TRBD2	TRBJ2-1	many	TRBV7-8	TGTGCCAGCAGCTTGCCCAACGCCCTAGCGGGAGGGCCCATGGACAATGAGCAGTTCTTC	CASSLPNALAGGPMDNEQFF
NA	TRBJ2-1	many	TRBV5-1	TGCGCCAGCAGCTTGGCTCAAAGGGTCCACTTGGGTGAGCAGTTCTTC	CASSLAQRVHLGEQFF
NA	TRBJ2-1	many	TRBV29-1	TGCAGCGTTGAGTCGGGCAATGAGCAGTTCTTC	CSVESGNEQFF
TRBD1	TRBJ2-1	many	TRBV7-6	TGTGCCAGCAGCGCAACTACAGGGGGGTCCTACAATGAGCAGTTCTTC	CASSATTGGSYNEQFF
TRBD2	TRBJ2-1	many	TRBV20-1	TGCAGTGCCCGGACTAGCGGGAGCTCCTACAATGAGCAGTTCTTC	CSARTSGSSYNEQFF
NA	TRBJ2-3	many	TRBV7-3	TGTGCCAGCAGCGGTAGCACAGATACGCAGTATTTT	CASSGSTDTQYF
NA	TRBJ2-5	many	TRBV29-1	TGCAGCTGCCCAACAGGGAAAATGCAGGGGGAGACCCAGTACTTC	CSCPTGKMQGETQYF
TRBD1	TRBJ1-2	NA	TRBV11-2	TGTGCCAGCAGCTCCTCGGGACAGCCCAACTATGGCTACACCTTC	CASSSSGQPNYGYTF
TRBD1	TRBJ1-2	NA	TRBV4-1	TGCGCCAGCAGCCTCCAACAGGGGAGGGACTATGGCTACACCTTC	CASSLQQGRDYGYTF
TRBD2	TRBJ2-1	many	TRBV5-4	TGTGCCAGCAGCCCGGGCGGGACTAGCGGGAGCGATGAGCAGTTCTTC	CASSPGGTSGSDEQFF
TRBD2	TRBJ2-3	many	TRBV7-2	TGTGCCAGCAGCTTAGGGCTAGCGGGAGCAGATACGCAGTATTTT	CASSLGLAGADTQYF
TRBD1	TRBJ1-4	NA	TRBV5-1	TGCGCCAGCAGACTGCAGGGGGCAAGCGAAAAACTGTTTTTT	CASRLQGASEKLFF
TRBD1	TRBJ2-4	many	TRBV6-2/TRBV6-3	TGTGCCAGCAGCACTAGACAGGGAGCCAAAAACATTCAGTACTTC	CASSTRQGAKNIQYF
TRBD2	TRBJ2-2	many	TRBV3-1	TGTGCCAGCAGCCGTGCTCAACTAGCGGGAAAGGCCGGGGAGCTGTTTTTT	CASSRAQLAGKAGELFF
TRBD1	TRBJ2-5	many	TRBV5-1	TGCGCCAGCAGCATATCCGGGACAGGGCAAGAGACCCAGTACTTC	CASSISGTGQETQYF
TRBD1	TRBJ2-5	many	TRBV7-9	TGTGCCAGCAGCTTCCAACGGGACAGCTGGCCGGCCCAGTACTTC	CASSFQRDSWPAQYF
TRBD2	TRBJ2-1	few	TRBV4-1	TGCGCCAGCAGCCGGCTAGCGGACACCTACAATGAGCAGTTCTTC	CASSRLADTYNEQFF
TRBD1	TRBJ2-1	few	TRBV29-1	TGCAGCGTCCCAGACAGGGGGGTGTACAATGAGCAGTTCTTC	CSVPDRGVYNEQFF
TRBD2	TRBJ2-3	few	TRBV4-2	TGTGCCAGCAGCCAGAAACCGGGACTAGCGGGAGCGGATACGCAGTATTTT	CASSQKPGLAGADTQYF
NA	TRBJ2-3	once	TRBV6-5	TGTGCCAGCAGTTTCATCGATTTTGGCATGCCAGATACGCAGTATTTT	CASSFIDFGMPDTQYF
NA	TRBJ1-4	many	TRBV5-1	TGCGCCAGCAGCTTGGCCACAGGGGAAAAACTGTTTTTT	CASSLATGEKLFF
NA	TRBJ2-3	many	TRBV4-2	TGTGCCAGCAGCCAAGGTCTGGCCCATTACACAGATACGCAGTATTTT	CASSQGLAHYTDTQYF
NA	TRBJ1-5	few	TRBV29-1	TGCAGCGTTGCCTCGGACAGCAATCAGCCCCAGCATTTT	CSVASDSNQPQHF
TRBD2	TRBJ2-1	many	TRBV12-3/TRBV12-4	TGTGCCAGCAGTTTGCTTCTAGCGGACTACAATGAGCAGTTCTTC	CASSLLLADYNEQFF